Listed below are T cell receptor beta chains from one sample, sequenced in a study of CXCR3-negative and CXCR3-positive naive CD8 T cells. TCRdb re-called the 5' RACE reads and gives one entry per CDR3 protein, without DNA. The sample table includes roughly 71,000 distinct CDR3 sequences. Sequenced: naive CXCR3- CD8+ T cells from blood. Source of these receptors: a human donor in good health. Some clones in this sample may be carry-over from other donors' samples. CDR3s include the opening cysteine and the closing phenylalanine or tryptophan.

TRBJ1-2,TRBV7-9,CASNPLQGDGYTF
TRBJ2-2,TRBV13,CASSFDPWANRGELFF
TRBJ1-1,TRBV27,CATRGTWNTEAFF
TRBJ2-2,TRBV5-5,CASSLGTIRTPNGELFF
TRBJ2-1,TRBV29-1,CSVHIYPNNEQFF
TRBJ1-1,TRBV4-1,CASSPWLGEAFF
TRBJ2-1,TRBV5-1,CASSDLTSGVLSYNEQFF
TRBJ2-1,TRBV10-3,CAIRGTDNEQFF
TRBJ2-7,TRBV12-3/TRBV12-4,CASSLAFGTGSRDEQYF
TRBJ2-3,TRBV14,CASSRVGALTDTQYF
TRBJ2-5,TRBV11-2,CASSPGGGKTQYF
TRBJ2-3,TRBV7-2,CASSLAAGGHTDTQYF
TRBJ2-7,TRBV4-3,CASSQGVNEQYF
TRBJ1-1,TRBV12-3/TRBV12-4,CASSLFIQRTEAFF
TRBJ2-5,TRBV7-9,CASSLALAETQYF
TRBJ2-1,TRBV29-1,CSVEAATLQGLNYNEQFF
TRBJ2-1,TRBV24-1,CATSARTGVNLYNEQFF
TRBJ2-7,TRBV29-1,CSGRVGDYEQYF